This entry concerns a single TCR beta chain. Its antigen is unknown. Qualities for individual bases were not recorded, and no much larger clone is one base off. The data derive from a study of blood T cells in healthy people across ages (dated by TCRdb to about 2015). Regarding the study in general: In model experiments, template switching captured roughly one uniquely barcoded TCR beta cDNA molecule for every two T cells. To track age-related changes in TCR beta repertoire diversity, the study relied on deep sequencing normalized with unique cDNA molecular identifiers. Donors were grouped into four age groups: young (average 16 years), middle-aged (39), aged (about 60) and long-lived (just over 80). For two donors (one aged 18 to 29 and one aged 80 or older), the study analyzed two additional independent replicas of 1 million unique cDNA reads from the same blood draw.

Libraries came from 5' RACE. The sequencing machine was an Illumina HiSeq 2500. A second PCR of roughly 6 to 11 cycles was run with a J-beta primer mix and a sample-barcoded 5' primer. A unique molecular identifier was introduced onto each TCR beta cDNA molecule by a template-switch 5' adaptor carrying 12 random nucleotides. Each sample yielded at least 3 million CDR3-containing paired-end reads. The Mint cDNA synthesis kit, primed by a TRBC-specific oligonucleotide, was used to synthesize first-strand cDNA from all RNA. After uracil-DNA glycosylase treatment, a first 18-cycle PCR used universal primers M1SS and BC2_uni_R on all cDNA. For the original study's pipeline: For normalization, 1 million high-quality reads, each with a distinct molecular identifier, were randomly selected from each sample. Instead of being binned into consensus sequences, reads that shared molecular identifiers were thrown out. CDR3 identification, clonotype clustering and error correction used MiTCR with a Q25 quality threshold and the strictest error-elimination algorithm. Lower-bound total TCR beta diversity was estimated with a nonparametric unseen species model using Euler transformation. TCRdb redid the processing of the public reads, applying fastp at Q25 and MiXCR, and retained in-frame beta chains. Identical CDR3 protein sequences are pooled into one entry, listed with their most common genes and DNA. These V and J calls are TCRdb output, not the study's own analysis. In all, the sample holds 600,000 to 1,000,000 distinct CDR3 sequences, and approximately 25% of those were seen once. The ten biggest clones cover under 4% of the sample.

What the study reported, not specific to this receptor: There was a strong correlation between observed TCR beta diversity and the percentage of naive T cells measured by flow cytometry. Compared with the aged group, the long-lived group had more naive CD4+ T cells, fewer expanded clones and increased TCR diversity, a pattern suggesting age selection. Estimates of total diversity from one million sequenced T cells were regarded as lower bounds and underestimates. Because donor CMV infection status was unknown, age-related changes in expanded clonotypes were potentially confounded. As age increased, observed TCR beta diversity per million T cells dropped in a roughly linear way, and a significant reduction was already evident by age about 40. Bulk unsorted PBMC profiling prevented conclusive comparison of naive and antigen-experienced compartments.

The donors were some 39 Caucasian individuals from Russia, aged roughly 6 to 90 years, who were systemically healthy. Each donor gave about 11 milliliters of peripheral blood, drawn into EDTA-treated Vacutainer tubes. Ficoll-Paque density-gradient centrifugation was used to isolate PBMCs, with at least 7 million per sample. Total RNA was extracted from PBMCs with Trizol reagent, with at least 5.5 micrograms obtained per sample. For every donor, an aliquot of PBMCs went through flow cytometry to measure the percentages of naive CD45RAhigh/CD27high T cells. From a lookup of the germline V gene, CDR1 and CDR2 are SGDLS and YYNGEE. Compared with germline, V lacks 4 bases and J lacks 0 bases; bases without a gene match: 8. From the cysteine through the phenylalanine, the CDR3 covers 16 amino acids. CDR3 DNA only is kept here, 48 bases in frame from base 1. The same specimen was also included in a second study, on T cells of mothers and their children. The second source states: The donors were nine systemically healthy Caucasian individuals, made up of three mothers and their six children. cDNA synthesis used all of the extracted RNA, with around 1.6 ug of RNA in each 15 ul reaction. In the second PCR, sample barcodes and 2-4 random nucleotides were introduced via the M1S primer. Over 9.5 million TCR beta CDR3 reads came from each mother, compared with 3.3 million or so reads from each child. Thymic selection shapes the output of TCR recombination in a similar way in related and unrelated pairs, and inherited differences have a minor effect. Normalized repertoire overlap was always found to be slightly, but never significantly, higher in related mother-child pairs than in unrelated mother-child pairs. Persistent microchimeric T cell clones were not detected, at a sensitivity of approximately 98 clones per million clonotypes. Deep NGS was used in the study to compare the TCR beta repertoires of mothers and children and to look for features that separate related mother-child pairs from unrelated individuals. The mean age was 40 +/- 4 years for the mothers and roughly 11 +/- 4 years for the children. Libraries were sequenced on Illumina HiSeq 2000 with 100+100 nt paired-end reads after adapter ligation with NEBNext reagents. To avoid cross-contamination, the mother libraries and the child libraries were prepared a month apart and sequenced in separate runs. For each donor, between roughly 500,000 and 2,300,000 distinct TCR beta clonotypes were identified. Naive TCR beta clonotypes were estimated from low-frequency clonotypes matched to each donor's FACS-determined naive share, without sorting.

The source of this sequence is a boy between 10 and 17 years old in good health. The chain is encoded by TRBV9 joined to TRBJ1-1; 8 junctional bases match TRBD1. The sequencing sample was made of blood. This receptor has the CDR3 CASSPGQGGVNTEAFF. The bases read TGTGCCAGCAGCCCCGGACAGGGAGGGGTGAACACTGAAGCTTTCTTT.